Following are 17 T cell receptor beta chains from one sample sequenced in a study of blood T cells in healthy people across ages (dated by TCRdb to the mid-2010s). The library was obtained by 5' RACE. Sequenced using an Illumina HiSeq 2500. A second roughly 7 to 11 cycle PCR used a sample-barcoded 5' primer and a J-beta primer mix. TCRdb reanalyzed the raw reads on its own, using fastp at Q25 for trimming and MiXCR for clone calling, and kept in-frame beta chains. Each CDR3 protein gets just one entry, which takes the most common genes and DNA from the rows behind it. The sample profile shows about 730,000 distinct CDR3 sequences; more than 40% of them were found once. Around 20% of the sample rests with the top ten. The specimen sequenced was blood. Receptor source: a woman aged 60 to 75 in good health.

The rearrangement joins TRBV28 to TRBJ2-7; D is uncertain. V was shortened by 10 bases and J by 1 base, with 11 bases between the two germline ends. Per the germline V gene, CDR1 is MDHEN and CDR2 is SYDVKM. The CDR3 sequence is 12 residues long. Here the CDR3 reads CAISGQSYEQYF. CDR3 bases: TGTGCCATTTCGGGCCAATCCTACGAGCAGTACTTC.

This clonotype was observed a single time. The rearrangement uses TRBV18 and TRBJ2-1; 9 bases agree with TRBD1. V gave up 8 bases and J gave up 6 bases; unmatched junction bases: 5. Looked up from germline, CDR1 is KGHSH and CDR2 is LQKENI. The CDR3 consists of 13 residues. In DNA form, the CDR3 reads TGTGCCAGCCAAAAGGACAGGGGCAATGAGCAGTTCTTC. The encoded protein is CASQKDRGNEQFF.

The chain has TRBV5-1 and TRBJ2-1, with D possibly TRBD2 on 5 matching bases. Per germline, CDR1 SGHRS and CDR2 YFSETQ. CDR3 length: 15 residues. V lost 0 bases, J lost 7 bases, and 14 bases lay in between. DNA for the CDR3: TGCGCCAGCAGCTTGGATAAGAGACTAATGAATGAGCAGTTCTTC. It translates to CASSLDKRLMNEQFF.

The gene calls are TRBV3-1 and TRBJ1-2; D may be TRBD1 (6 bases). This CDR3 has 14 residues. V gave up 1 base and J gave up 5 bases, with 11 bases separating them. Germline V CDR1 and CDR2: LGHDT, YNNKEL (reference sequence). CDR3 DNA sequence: TGTGCCAGCAGCCAAGGGACAGAACTATATGGCTACACCTTC. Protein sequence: CASSQGTELYGYTF.

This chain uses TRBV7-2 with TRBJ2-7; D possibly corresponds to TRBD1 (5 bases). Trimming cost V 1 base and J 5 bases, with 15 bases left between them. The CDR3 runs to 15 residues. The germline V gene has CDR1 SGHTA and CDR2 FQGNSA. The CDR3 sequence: CASSLGSAGWNEQYF. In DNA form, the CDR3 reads TGTGCCAGCAGCTTAGGTTCGGCAGGGTGGAACGAGCAGTACTTC.

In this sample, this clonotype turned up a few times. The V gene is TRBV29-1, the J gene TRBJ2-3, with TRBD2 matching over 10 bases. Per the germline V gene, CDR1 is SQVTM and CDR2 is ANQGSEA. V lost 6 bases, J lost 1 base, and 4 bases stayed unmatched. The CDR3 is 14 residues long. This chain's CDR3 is CSVALAGRTDTQYF. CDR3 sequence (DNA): TGCAGCGTAGCACTAGCGGGGCGCACAGATACGCAGTATTTT.

The CDR3 nucleotides read TGCAGTGCTAGTGCCGGGACTAGAAATAGGCTTGAGCAGTTCTTC. This translates into CSASAGTRNRLEQFF. This chain joins TRBV20-1 and TRBJ2-1; 8 nucleotides agree with TRBD2. The CDR3 runs to 15 residues. With V trimmed by 3 bases and J by 9 bases, 13 bases remained unmatched. The germline V gene has CDR1 DFQATT and CDR2 SNEGSKA (reference sequence).

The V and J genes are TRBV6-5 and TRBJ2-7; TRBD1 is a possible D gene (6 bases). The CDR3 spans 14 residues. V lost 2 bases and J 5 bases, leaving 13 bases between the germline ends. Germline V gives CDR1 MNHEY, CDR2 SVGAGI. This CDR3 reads CASSYLNGDNEQYF. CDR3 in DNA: TGTGCCAGCAGTTACCTTAACGGGGACAACGAGCAGTACTTC.

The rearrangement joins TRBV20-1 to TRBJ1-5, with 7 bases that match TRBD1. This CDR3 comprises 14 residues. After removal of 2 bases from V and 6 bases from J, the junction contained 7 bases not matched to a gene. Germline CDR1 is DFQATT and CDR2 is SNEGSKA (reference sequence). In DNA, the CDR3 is TGCAGTGCTAGACTTGGACAGGCAGGTCAGCCCCAGCATTTT. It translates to CSARLGQAGQPQHF.

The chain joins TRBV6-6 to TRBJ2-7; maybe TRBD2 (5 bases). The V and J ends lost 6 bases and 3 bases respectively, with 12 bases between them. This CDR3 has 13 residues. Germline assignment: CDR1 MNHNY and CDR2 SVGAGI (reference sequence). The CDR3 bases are TGTGCCAGCAGATATACGGGGATCTACGAGCAGTACTTC. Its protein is CASRYTGIYEQYF.

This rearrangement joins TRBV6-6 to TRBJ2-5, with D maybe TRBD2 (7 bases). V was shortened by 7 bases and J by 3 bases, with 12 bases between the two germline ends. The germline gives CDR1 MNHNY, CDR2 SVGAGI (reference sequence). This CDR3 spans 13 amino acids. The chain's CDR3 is CASTQGREETQYF. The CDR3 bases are TGTGCCAGCACTCAGGGGAGGGAAGAGACCCAGTACTTC.

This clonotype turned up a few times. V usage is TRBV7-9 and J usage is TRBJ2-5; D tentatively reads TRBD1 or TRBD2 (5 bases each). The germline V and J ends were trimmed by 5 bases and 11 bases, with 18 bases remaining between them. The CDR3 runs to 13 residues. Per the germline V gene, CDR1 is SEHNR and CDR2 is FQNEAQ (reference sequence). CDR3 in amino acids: CASSVPQGVEQYF. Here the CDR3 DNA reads TGTGCCAGCAGCGTACCCCAGGGAGTTGAGCAGTACTTC.

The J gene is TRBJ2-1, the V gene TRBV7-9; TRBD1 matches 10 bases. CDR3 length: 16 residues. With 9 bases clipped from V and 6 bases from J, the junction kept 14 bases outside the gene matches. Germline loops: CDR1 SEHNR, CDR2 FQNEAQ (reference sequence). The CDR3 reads CASSPGQGLGINEQFF. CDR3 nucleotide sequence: TGTGCCAGTAGCCCGGGACAGGGGCTTGGAATCAATGAGCAGTTCTTC.

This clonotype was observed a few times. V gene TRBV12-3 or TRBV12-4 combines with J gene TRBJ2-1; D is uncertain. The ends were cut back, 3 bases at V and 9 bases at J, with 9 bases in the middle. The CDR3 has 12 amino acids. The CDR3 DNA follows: TGTGCCAGCAGTTTTGGGGTAGGTGAGCAGTTCTTC. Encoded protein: CASSFGVGEQFF.

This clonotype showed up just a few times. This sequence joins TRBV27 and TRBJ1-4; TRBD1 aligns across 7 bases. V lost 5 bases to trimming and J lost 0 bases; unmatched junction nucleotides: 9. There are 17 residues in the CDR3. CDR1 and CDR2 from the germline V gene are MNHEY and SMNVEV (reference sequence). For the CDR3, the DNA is TGTGCCAGCAGTCCACTTCGGGACAGTGCAACTAATGAAAAACTGTTTTTT. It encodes CASSPLRDSATNEKLFF.

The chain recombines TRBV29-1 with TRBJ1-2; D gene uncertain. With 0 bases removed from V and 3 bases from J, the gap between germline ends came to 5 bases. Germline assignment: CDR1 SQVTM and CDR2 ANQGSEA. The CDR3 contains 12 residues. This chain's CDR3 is CSVEDRYYGYTF. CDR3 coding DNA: TGCAGCGTTGAAGATAGGTACTATGGCTACACCTTC.

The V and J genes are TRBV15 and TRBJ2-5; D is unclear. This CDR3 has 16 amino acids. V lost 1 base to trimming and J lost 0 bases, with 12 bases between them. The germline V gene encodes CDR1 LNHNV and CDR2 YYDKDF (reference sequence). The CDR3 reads CATSRGSQGHQETQYF. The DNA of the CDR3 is TGTGCCACCAGCAGAGGATCCCAAGGGCACCAAGAGACCCAGTACTTC.